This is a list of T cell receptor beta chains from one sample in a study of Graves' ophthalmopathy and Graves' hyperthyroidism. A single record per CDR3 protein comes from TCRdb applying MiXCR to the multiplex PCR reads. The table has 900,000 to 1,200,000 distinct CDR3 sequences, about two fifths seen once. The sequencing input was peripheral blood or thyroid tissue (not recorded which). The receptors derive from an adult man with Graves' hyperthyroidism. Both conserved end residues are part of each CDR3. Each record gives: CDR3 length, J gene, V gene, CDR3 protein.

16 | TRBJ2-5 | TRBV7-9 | CASSPGGLAVGETQYF
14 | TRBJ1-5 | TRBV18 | CASSPGPLNQPQHF
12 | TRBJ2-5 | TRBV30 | CAWETGSKAQYF
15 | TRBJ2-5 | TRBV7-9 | CASSQDLLYQETQYF
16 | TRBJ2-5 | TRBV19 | CASSVKQVLSRETQYF
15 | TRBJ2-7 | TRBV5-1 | CASSFSRGGSHEQYF
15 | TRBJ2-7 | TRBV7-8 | CASSLAAGKFDEQYF
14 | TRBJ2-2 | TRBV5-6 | CASSFGQGAGELFF
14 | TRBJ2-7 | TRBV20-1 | CSARDWRGGYEQYF
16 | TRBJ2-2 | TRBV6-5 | CASSYSGRAFTGELFF
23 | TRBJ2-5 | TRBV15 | CATSSQTSVYFCAISRGQETQYF
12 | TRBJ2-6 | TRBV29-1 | CSVEGTGGTEAF
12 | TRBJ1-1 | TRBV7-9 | CASSFGPAEAFF
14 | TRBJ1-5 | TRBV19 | CASRRTGGDQPQHF
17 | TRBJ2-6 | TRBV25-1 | CASSEDGTVSGANVLTF
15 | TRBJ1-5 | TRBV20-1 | CSARDRWGYNQPQHF
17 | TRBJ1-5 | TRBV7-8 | CASSLRALQGLNQPQHF
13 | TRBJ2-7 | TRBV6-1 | CASRGFRVGEQYF
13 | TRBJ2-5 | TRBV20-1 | CSPQGAGQETQYF
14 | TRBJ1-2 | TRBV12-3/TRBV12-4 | CASSQTGPYYGYTF
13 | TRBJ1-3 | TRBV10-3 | CAILKDSGNTIYF
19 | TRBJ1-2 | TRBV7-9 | CASSIYLCSVETENYGYTF
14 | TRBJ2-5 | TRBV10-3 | CAITGTVRQETQYF
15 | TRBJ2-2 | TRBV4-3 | CASSQVGRSTGELFF
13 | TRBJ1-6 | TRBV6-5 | CASRQGRASPLHF
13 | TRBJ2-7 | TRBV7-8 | CASSRTGGNEQYF
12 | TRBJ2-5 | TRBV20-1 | CRLGTEQETQYF
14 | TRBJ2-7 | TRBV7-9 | CASTPLAGAYEQYF
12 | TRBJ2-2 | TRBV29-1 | CSADRGTGELFF
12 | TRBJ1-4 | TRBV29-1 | CSVEGSGGKLFF